The clone carrying this T cell receptor (beta chain) was found many times. These data belong to a study of T-cell reconstitution after alpha-beta-depleted transplantation in children. Unique molecular identifiers featured in how the TCRbeta library was prepared. TCRdb re-derived calls from the PCR reads in MiXCR, one entry per CDR3 protein. The sample includes a few hundred thousand distinct CDR3 sequences, 10% of them seen just once. Trimming pared 5 bases from V and 2 bases from J, leaving 18 bases between. CDR1 and CDR2 from the germline V gene are SGHDT and YYEEEE. The CDR3 extends over 16 amino acids.

The input for sequencing was PBMCs from the stem cell graft donor, taken from the stem cell graft. This TCR came from a human donor who donated a stem cell graft to a child with acute lymphoblastic leukemia. The chain employs TRBV5-6 and TRBJ2-3; unclear D gene. CDR3 bases: TGTGCCAGCAGGCCCGGTCTCCGGGTGCCCACAGATACGCAGTATTTT. Its translation: CASRPGLRVPTDTQYF.